This entry lists 20 T cell receptor beta chains sequenced from one sample in a study of T cell responses to AZD1222 COVID-19 vaccine. Only in-frame clones appear in the TCRdb table, and some are missing; sequencing was by immunoSEQ multiplex PCR. The sample shows approximately 94,000 clones, approximately 87% of them seen only once. This material consisted of peripheral blood, taken on day 0 of AZD1222 vaccination. The receptors were sampled from an adult in good health.

The chain links TRBV3-1 (or the pseudogene TRBV3-2) to TRBJ1-5; no firm D call. The CDR3 is made up of 15 amino acids. Per the germline V gene, CDR1 is LGHDT and CDR2 is YNNKEL (reference sequence). V lost 0 bases, J lost 4 bases, and 10 bases lay in between. As DNA, the CDR3 is TGTGCCAGCAGCCAAGATTCGGCAGGTAATCAGCCCCAGCATTTT. Translated: CASSQDSAGNQPQHF.

The rearrangement joins TRBV6-2 or TRBV6-3 to TRBJ2-1; D is undetermined. CDR1 MNHEY and CDR2 SVGEGT come from the germline V gene. The CDR3 is made up of 11 amino acids. Trimming removed 0 bases from V and 7 bases from J, with 1 base in between. The CDR3 loop is CASSYSNEQFF. In DNA, the CDR3 is TGTGCCAGCAGTTACTCAAATGAGCAGTTCTTC.

V is TRBV29-1 and J is TRBJ2-3, with 11 positions matching TRBD2. CDR1 is SQVTM and CDR2 is ANQGSEA in the germline V gene. V shed 8 bases, J shed 3 bases, and the junction held 4 bases outside the gene matches. CDR3 length equals 13 residues. This CDR3 is CSPRTSGTDTQYF. DNA for the CDR3: TGCAGCCCACGGACTAGCGGGACAGATACGCAGTATTTT.

The chain is built from TRBV19 and TRBJ1-1; weak D call: TRBD1 (5 bases). Trimming left V 9 bases short and J 10 bases short, with 15 bases between. This CDR3 spans 11 amino acids. Germline CDR1 and CDR2: LNHDA and SQIVND (reference sequence). The CDR3 nucleotides are TGTGCCAGCCGGGCCCGGGGGAGAGCTTTCTTT. This translates into CASRARGRAFF.

This chain links TRBV10-1 with TRBJ1-1; 7 bases fit TRBD1. The germline V gene has CDR1 WNHNN and CDR2 SYGVQD (reference sequence). This CDR3 is 15 amino acids long. V lost 2 bases to trimming and J lost 1 base; unmatched junction nucleotides: 4. CDR3 DNA sequence: TGCGCCAGCAGTGAGACAGGGGCAAGGAACACTGAAGCTTTCTTT. This gives the protein CASSETGARNTEAFF.

The gene calls are TRBV9 and TRBJ1-3; D gene uncertain. CDR1 is SGDLS and CDR2 is YYNGEE in the germline V gene. The CDR3 runs to 14 residues. V dropped 0 bases and J dropped 1 base, with 5 bases sitting between them. CDR3 DNA: TGTGCCAGCAGCGTAGGGGTTTCTGGAAACACCATATATTTT. This translates into CASSVGVSGNTIYF.

V is TRBV6-5 and J is TRBJ1-2; 11 positions match TRBD1. CDR1 and CDR2 from the germline V gene are MNHEY and SVGAGI. The CDR3 runs to 15 residues. The V gene end was trimmed by 11 bases and the J gene end by 2 bases; junction bases not matched to a gene: 10. The CDR3: CASKRTGGRNYGYTF. CDR3 bases: TGTGCCTCGAAGAGGACAGGGGGCAGGAACTATGGCTACACCTTC.

Of note for this clone: The junction and the germline gene differ at one end; a read error may be behind it. The chain carries TRBV6-5 and TRBJ1-2; TRBD1 might be the D (5 bases). From germline, CDR1 is MNHEY and CDR2 SVGAGI. CDR3 size: 14 residues. The DNA for the CDR3 is TGTGTCAGCAGTTACGCAAGACAGAACTATGGCTACACCTTC. It is translated as CVSSYARQNYGYTF.

The rearrangement links TRBV6-5 to TRBJ1-2; no clear D. This CDR3 comprises 13 residues. Germline assignment: CDR1 MNHEY and CDR2 SVGAGI. V was clipped by 7 bases and J by 12 bases, with 21 bases between them. The CDR3 loop is CASTAELAWLNTF. DNA for the CDR3: TGTGCCAGCACCGCTGAATTGGCGTGGTTGAACACCTTC.

Only one count was recorded for this clone. The rearrangement links TRBV11-2 to TRBJ1-5; 10 nucleotides align to TRBD1. Germline trimming cut 5 bases from V and 6 bases from J; bases unmatched to any gene: 7. The CDR3 is made up of 15 amino acids. Germline V gives CDR1 SGHAT, CDR2 FQNNGV. The CDR3 sequence: CASSEGQGIFQPQHF. CDR3 bases: TGTGCCAGCAGCGAGGGACAGGGGATCTTTCAGCCCCAGCATTTT.

This clone has a handful of counts. The rearrangement links TRBV19 to TRBJ2-5; perhaps D is TRBD1 or TRBD2 (6 bases each). Looked up from germline, CDR1 is LNHDA and CDR2 is SQIVND (reference sequence). V shed 3 bases and J shed 4 bases, with 15 bases lying between them. The CDR3 length is 15 residues. The CDR3, as DNA: TGTGCCAGTAGTATTAGTAGGGGGGCCCCAGAGACCCAGTACTTC. Its translation: CASSISRGAPETQYF.

This clone has just one count. This chain links TRBV27 with TRBJ1-6, with 7 bases identical to TRBD1. This CDR3 region has 15 residues. After removal of 4 bases from V and 7 bases from J, the junction contained 7 bases not matched to a gene. The germline V gene has CDR1 MNHEY and CDR2 SMNVEV (reference sequence). The CDR3 nucleotides are TGTGCCAGCAGTTCCAGCGGGACAGTAAATTCACCCCTCCACTTT. Translation gives CASSSSGTVNSPLHF.

The rearrangement uses TRBV19 and TRBJ1-2; a possible D gene is TRBD1 (5 bases). The CDR3 covers 13 residues. Trimming stripped 3 bases from V and 5 bases from J, with 10 bases between. The germline V gene encodes CDR1 LNHDA and CDR2 SQIVND (reference sequence). In DNA, the CDR3 is TGTGCCAGTAGTATGGATCAGGGATATGGCTACACCTTC. The encoded protein is CASSMDQGYGYTF.

The rearrangement joins TRBV9 to TRBJ2-5; TRBD1 matches at 11 bases. This CDR3 has 16 amino acids. V trimming: 1 base; J trimming: 4 bases; junction bases outside the gene matches: 6. The V gene's germline CDR1 is SGDLS and CDR2 YYNGEE. CDR3 region: CASSVFGTGGGETQYF. In DNA form, the CDR3 reads TGTGCCAGCAGCGTATTTGGGACAGGGGGTGGAGAGACCCAGTACTTC.

The DNA for the CDR3 is TGTGCCAGCAGTTACGGGCAGGGCAATTCACCCCTCCACTTT. Protein product: CASSYGQGNSPLHF. The V call is TRBV6-5, the J call TRBJ1-6; possible D gene TRBD1, 5 bases. CDR3 length: 14 amino acids. Trimming left V 2 bases short and J 7 bases short, with 9 bases between. Germline V lookup: CDR1 MNHEY, CDR2 SVGAGI.

This chain uses TRBV7-9 with TRBJ2-5; either TRBD1 or TRBD2 may fit D (5 bases each). The CDR3 spans 14 residues. Germline loops: CDR1 SEHNR, CDR2 FQNEAQ (reference sequence). V lost 5 bases and J 4 bases, leaving 14 bases between the germline ends. CDR3 loop: CASSNRDPRETQYF. For the CDR3, the DNA is TGTGCCAGCAGCAACCGGGACCCAAGAGAGACCCAGTACTTC.

This chain links TRBV4-1 with TRBJ2-7, with unresolved D. The CDR3 has 17 residues. Between the trimmed V and J ends, which lost 0 bases and 5 bases, there was a span of 20 bases. Germline V lookup: CDR1 MGHRA, CDR2 YSYEKL. The CDR3 DNA sequence: TGCGCCAGCAGCCAAGATCGGGTGGGTAGGCTTCGGCACGAGCAGTACTTC. Translation gives CASSQDRVGRLRHEQYF.

This chain uses TRBV3-1 (or the pseudogene TRBV3-2) with TRBJ1-1, with a weak D call TRBD1 (5 bases). Germline-derived CDR1 and CDR2 are LGHDT and YNNKEL (reference sequence). V was cut by 1 base and J by 5 bases, with 14 bases left in between. The CDR3 has 15 residues. The CDR3 sequence: CASSQGGRGGTEAFF. DNA of the CDR3: TGTGCCAGCAGCCAAGGTGGACGGGGGGGAACTGAAGCTTTCTTT.

In this sample, this clone turned up once. This CDR3 reads CASSPPNRGIGEQYF. CDR3 nucleotide sequence: TGTGCCAGCAGCCCCCCAAACAGGGGGATCGGCGAGCAGTACTTC. The rearrangement joins TRBV5-4 to TRBJ2-7; 8 bases are shared with TRBD1. CDR1 SGHNT and CDR2 YYREEE come from the germline V gene (reference sequence). This CDR3 has 15 residues. The V segment lost 4 bases and the J segment 6 bases; nucleotides outside the gene matches: 12.

As DNA, the CDR3 is TGTGCCAGCAGCTTAGGGCTAGGGGAGGCGGACGAGCAGTACTTC. Its protein is CASSLGLGEADEQYF. The chain employs TRBV11-2 and TRBJ2-7; tentative D call: TRBD2 (6 bases). V lost 1 base to trimming and J lost 5 bases, with 15 bases between them. The CDR3 extends over 15 amino acids. Germline V lookup: CDR1 SGHAT, CDR2 FQNNGV.